This T cell receptor (beta chain) was recorded in a study of blood T cells in healthy people across ages. As regards this clonotype: What it recognizes is unknown.

With a J-beta primer mix and a sample-barcoded 5' primer, a second PCR ran about 7 to 12 cycles. A minimum of 2.5 million CDR3-containing paired-end reads was obtained for each sample. TCRdb analysed the 5' RACE reads with MiXCR anew, one entry per CDR3 protein. Here the sample spans roughly 790,000 distinct CDR3 sequences, approximately 43% being singletons. The study's findings and limits: TCR beta diversity correlated strongly with naive T cell percentage.

Trimming stripped 4 bases from V and 0 bases from J, with 16 bases between. The CDR3 length is 17 residues. Germline V gene lookup returns CDR1 SEHNR and CDR2 FQNEAQ (reference sequence). The clonotype originates from a woman aged 60-75 years in good health. The chain is built from TRBV7-9 and TRBJ1-3, with a weak D call TRBD1 (6 bases). The specimen sequenced was blood. In DNA form, the CDR3 reads TGTGCCAGCAGCTCCTCAACAGGGTCACTCTCTGGAAACACCATATATTTT. Its translation: CASSSSTGSLSGNTIYF. The variable domain in full, completed from reference TRBV7-9 and TRBJ1-3, reads DTGVSQNPRHKITKRGQNVTFRCDPISEHNRLYWYRQTLGQGPEFLTYFQNEAQLEKSRLLSDRFSAERPKGSFSTLEIQRTEQGDSAMYLCASSSSTGSLSGNTIYFGEGSWLTVV.